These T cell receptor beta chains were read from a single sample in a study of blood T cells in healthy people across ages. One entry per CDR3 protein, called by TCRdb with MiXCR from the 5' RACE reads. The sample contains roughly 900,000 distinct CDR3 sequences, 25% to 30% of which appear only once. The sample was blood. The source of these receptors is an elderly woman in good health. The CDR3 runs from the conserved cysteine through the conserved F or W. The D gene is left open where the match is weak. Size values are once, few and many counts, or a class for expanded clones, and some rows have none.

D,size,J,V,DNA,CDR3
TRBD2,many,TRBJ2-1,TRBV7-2,TGTGCCAGCACCCCTATAGCGGGGGGGCGGAATGAGCAGTTCTTC,CASTPIAGGRNEQFF
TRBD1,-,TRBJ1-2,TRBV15,TGTGCCACCAGCCCCGGACAGGGTAAAGCTCGGGGCCCCTATGGCTACACCTTC,CATSPGQGKARGPYGYTF
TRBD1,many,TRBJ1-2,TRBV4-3,TGCGCCAGCAGCCAAGAATCGACAGGGGTCGGCTATGGCTACACCTTC,CASSQESTGVGYGYTF
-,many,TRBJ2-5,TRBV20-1,TGCAGTGCTAGGTCAGGAGTCCAAGAGACCCAGTACTTC,CSARSGVQETQYF
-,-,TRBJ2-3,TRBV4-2,TGTGCCAGCAGCCAAGAAGGCCTACTAACTAGCATGGATACGCAGTATTTT,CASSQEGLLTSMDTQYF
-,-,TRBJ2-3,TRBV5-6,TGTGCCAGCAGCGCCTTAGTAGGGACGGAGTTCACAGATACGCAGTATTTT,CASSALVGTEFTDTQYF
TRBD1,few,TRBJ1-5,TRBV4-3,TGCGCCAGCAGCCAAGGAGACAGGGGCTTTCAGCCCCAGCATTTT,CASSQGDRGFQPQHF
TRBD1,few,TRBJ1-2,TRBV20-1,TGCAGTGCTAGAGAGGGACAGCGCACCTATGGCTACACCTTC,CSAREGQRTYGYTF
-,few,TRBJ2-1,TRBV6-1,TGTGCCAGCATGGAGACCGCACCCTACAATGAGCAGTTCTTC,CASMETAPYNEQFF
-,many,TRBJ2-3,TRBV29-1,TGCAGCGGTAGGAGGGGCTCGGATACGCAGTATTTT,CSGRRGSDTQYF
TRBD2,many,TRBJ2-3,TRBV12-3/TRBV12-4,TGTGCCAGCATCACTAGCGGGGCCGCAGATGCGCAGTATTTT,CASITSGAADAQYF
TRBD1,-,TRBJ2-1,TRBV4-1,TGCGCCAGCAGCCAAGGACGACGAGGGACAGGTTCCGATGAGCAGTTCTTC,CASSQGRRGTGSDEQFF
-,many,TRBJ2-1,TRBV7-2,TGTGCCAGCAGCTTTCAGGGGGGGTGGAGCTCCTACAATGAGCAGTTCTTC,CASSFQGGWSSYNEQFF
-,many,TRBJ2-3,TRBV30,TGTGCCTGGAAGGGGGTTTCGGATACGCAGTATTTT,CAWKGVSDTQYF
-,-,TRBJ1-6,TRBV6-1,TGTGCCAGCAGCCCTCGACAGTGGCTCTCCTATAATTCACCCCTCCACTTT,CASSPRQWLSYNSPLHF
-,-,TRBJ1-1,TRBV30,TGTGCCTGGCTCCGGGGGGGCAGCACTGAAGCTTTCTTT,CAWLRGGSTEAFF
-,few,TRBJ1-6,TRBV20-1,TGCAGTGCTCCCGCCCGGGGCGGGAATTCACCCCTCCACTTT,CSAPARGGNSPLHF
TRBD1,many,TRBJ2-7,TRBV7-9,TGTGCCAGCAGCCCCGGGACAGGGTACTCCTACGAGCAGTACTTC,CASSPGTGYSYEQYF
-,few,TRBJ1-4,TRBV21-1,TGTGCCAGCAGCAATAGGGGGACGGGGGTTGAAAAACTGTTTTTT,CASSNRGTGVEKLFF
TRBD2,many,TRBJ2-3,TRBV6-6,TGTGCCAGCAGCCGGGGGGTACTATTCACAGATACGCAGTATTTT,CASSRGVLFTDTQYF
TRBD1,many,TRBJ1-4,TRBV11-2,TGTGCCAGCAGCTTAACAGGGGTCACTAATGAAAAACTGTTTTTT,CASSLTGVTNEKLFF
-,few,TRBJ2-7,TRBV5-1,TGCGCCAGCAGCTTGGCCTCGGCAGGGTGGTTATCCTGCGAGCAGTACTTC,CASSLASAGWLSCEQYF
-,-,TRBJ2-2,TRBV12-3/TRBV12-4,TGTGCCAGCAGCAAAACCGGGACTCAGGGCGGGGAGCTGTTTTTT,CASSKTGTQGGELFF
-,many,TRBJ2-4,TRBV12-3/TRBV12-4,TGTGCCAGCAGTTTAATAGGGCAGCCTTTAGCCAAAAACATTCAGTACTTC,CASSLIGQPLAKNIQYF
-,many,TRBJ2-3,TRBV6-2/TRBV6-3,TGTGCCAGCACGGGCAGGTGGCGCCTGCACGACGATACGCAGTATTTT,CASTGRWRLHDDTQYF
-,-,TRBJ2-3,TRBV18,TGTGCCAGCTCCCTGAACGGCGGAGGCACAGATACGCACTATTTT,CASSLNGGGTDTHYF
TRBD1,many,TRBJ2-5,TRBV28,TGTGCCAGCAGTCCAGGGGGAACAGGCGACCAGTACTTC,CASSPGGTGDQYF
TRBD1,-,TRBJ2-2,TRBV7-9,TGTGCCAGCAGCTCTTTACAGGGGATGAGGAATACCGGGGAGCTGTTTTTT,CASSSLQGMRNTGELFF
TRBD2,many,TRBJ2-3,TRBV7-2,TGTGCCAGCAGCTTAGGGACTAGCGGGGCCCGAGGGGGTACGCAGTATTTT,CASSLGTSGARGGTQYF
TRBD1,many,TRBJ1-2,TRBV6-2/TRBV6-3,TGTGCCAGCAGGGGGACAGGTGTCATCTATGGCTACACCTTC,CASRGTGVIYGYTF
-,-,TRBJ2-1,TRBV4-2,TGTGCCAGCAGCCAGACAGCGAGGGGCTCCTGCAATGAGCAGTTCTTC,CASSQTARGSCNEQFF
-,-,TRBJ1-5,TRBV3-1,TGTGCCAGCAGCCAAGGTTCGACGGCTAACAATCAGCCCCAGCATTTT,CASSQGSTANNQPQHF
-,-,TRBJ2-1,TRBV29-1,TGCAGCGTTTCGATCGGACCAAGCGACAGTGAGCAGTTCTTC,CSVSIGPSDSEQFF
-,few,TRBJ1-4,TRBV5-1,TGCGCCAGCAGCTTCGGAGGCCCTAATGAAAAACTGTTTTTT,CASSFGGPNEKLFF
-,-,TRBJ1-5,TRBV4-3,TGCGCCAGCAGCCAAGATTGGGGCAAGGGACCCCAGCATTTT,CASSQDWGKGPQHF
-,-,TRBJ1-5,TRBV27,TGTGCCAGCAGTTTGAGGAGCTACAATCAGCCCCAGCATTTT,CASSLRSYNQPQHF
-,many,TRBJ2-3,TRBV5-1,TGCGCCAGCAGCTTGGGTCTAGCGATCGGCAGCCCAGGATCCGATACGCAGTATTTT,CASSLGLAIGSPGSDTQYF
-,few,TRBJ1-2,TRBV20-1,TGCAGTGCTATGGCAGGACTTCTTTATGGCTACACCTTC,CSAMAGLLYGYTF
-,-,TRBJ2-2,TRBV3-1,TGTGCCAGCAGCCAAAGGGAGAGTAGCGGTTCCACCGGGGAGCTGTTTTTT,CASSQRESSGSTGELFF
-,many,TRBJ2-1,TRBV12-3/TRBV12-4,TGTGCCATTCTCCCAGACAGTACCTACAATGAGCAGTTCTTC,CAILPDSTYNEQFF